Shown below are 10 T cell receptor beta chains from a single sample sequenced in a study of tumor-infiltrating lymphocytes in oesophageal squamous cell carcinoma. One entry per CDR3 protein results from TCRdb running MiXCR on the PCR reads. The sample carries about 22,000 distinct CDR3 sequences, 34% recorded once. Specimen: esophageal tumor tissue. All receptors come from a female donor with esophageal squamous cell carcinoma.

The sample holds many counts of this clonotype. The chain has TRBV6-1 and TRBJ2-7, with TRBD2 matching over 15 bases. V trimming: 6 bases; J trimming: 3 bases; junction bases outside the gene matches: 0. This CDR3 region has 14 residues. The germline gives CDR1 MNHNS, CDR2 SASEGT. The CDR3 region is CASRGLAGGYEQYF. The DNA for the CDR3 is TGTGCCAGCAGGGGACTAGCGGGAGGCTACGAGCAGTACTTC.

The rearrangement joins TRBV7-3 to TRBJ2-1; D is possibly TRBD1 or TRBD2 (5 bases each). This CDR3 contains 15 residues. V was trimmed by 4 bases and J by 1 base, leaving 11 bases between them. Germline lookup yields CDR1 SGHTA and CDR2 FQGTGA. CDR3 sequence reads: CASSSSGGSYNEQFF. DNA of the CDR3: TGTGCCAGCAGCTCAAGTGGGGGTTCCTACAATGAGCAGTTCTTC. Full variable domain (rest looked up from reference TRBV7-3 and TRBJ2-1): GAGVSQTPSNKVTEKGKYVELRCDPISGHTALYWYRQSLGQGPEFLIYFQGTGAADDSGLPNDRFFAVRPEGSVSTLKIQRTERGDSAVYLCASSSSGGSYNEQFFGPGTRLTVL.

Relative to its sample, this clonotype is medium-sized. The V gene is TRBV7-9, the J gene TRBJ2-5; D may match TRBD1 or TRBD2 (5 bases each). CDR3 length: 15 residues. The ends were cut back, 3 bases at V and 5 bases at J, with 16 bases in the middle. Per the germline V gene, CDR1 is SEHNR and CDR2 is FQNEAQ (reference sequence). The CDR3 sequence: CASSLGKGLAETQYF. For the CDR3, the DNA is TGTGCCAGCAGCTTGGGGAAGGGGTTAGCGGAGACCCAGTACTTC.

This clonotype has a count of ten or more. The rearrangement uses TRBV6-1 and TRBJ1-5; D is undetermined. CDR1 and CDR2 from the germline V gene are MNHNS and SASEGT. CDR3 length equals 11 residues. With 10 bases removed from V and 0 bases from J, the gap between germline ends came to 4 bases. The CDR3 is CATSSNQPQHF. CDR3 nucleotide sequence: TGTGCCACCTCTAGCAATCAGCCCCAGCATTTT.

This clonotype has only a few counts. The chain has TRBV28 and TRBJ2-3; a possible D gene is TRBD2 (6 bases). The last part of the DNA fits TRBJ2-7 better; the J call may be wrong. CDR1 MDHEN and CDR2 SYDVKM come from the germline V gene. This CDR3 is built from 14 residues. In DNA form, the CDR3 reads TGTGCCAGCAGTTATGGCGGGATAGGGTTCGAGCAGTACTTC. Encoded protein: CASSYGGIGFEQYF.

This clonotype was seen a handful of times. V gene TRBV7-4 combines with J gene TRBJ2-1; 12 positions agree with TRBD2. This CDR3 is 16 amino acids long. The germline gives CDR1 SGHVT, CDR2 SQSDAQ. V gave up 4 bases and J gave up 8 bases; unmatched junction bases: 9. The CDR3 spells CASSSRTSGKSYEQFF. The CDR3 nucleotides are TGTGCCAGCAGCTCCAGGACTAGCGGGAAAAGTTATGAGCAGTTCTTC.

In its sample, this clonotype was seen many times. V gene TRBV6-1 combines with J gene TRBJ1-5, with TRBD1 as a possible D gene (6 bases). The germline V and J ends were trimmed by 8 bases and 5 bases, with 10 bases remaining between them. Germline V lookup: CDR1 MNHNS, CDR2 SASEGT. This CDR3 contains 12 residues. The CDR3 DNA is TGTGCCAGCGGGTACAGGGATCAGCCCCAGCATTTT. It codes for CASGYRDQPQHF.

This clonotype was seen a few times. The chain is built from TRBV4-3 and TRBJ1-1; D is unresolved. V dropped 3 bases and J dropped 11 bases, with 10 bases sitting between them. There are 11 residues in the CDR3. CDR1 LGHNA and CDR2 YSLEER come from the germline V gene. The CDR3 DNA sequence: TGCGCCAGCAGCCATAACAGTTGGGCTTTCTTT. Its translation is CASSHNSWAFF.

About this clonotype: A much larger clonotype is one base distant, so this may be a read error. V and J are TRBV5-1 and TRBJ1-2; TRBD1 might be the D (5 bases). The CDR3 has 15 residues. V was clipped by 6 bases and J by 2 bases, with 17 bases between them. Per the germline V gene, CDR1 is SGHRS and CDR2 is YFSETQ. In DNA, the CDR3 is TGCGCCAGCAACTTAGGAGGGGCAACCAACTATGGCTACACCTTC. This sequence encodes CASNLGGATNYGYTF.

In regard to this clonotype: A read error may account for a junction end that differs from germline. The V call is TRBV7-2, the J call TRBJ1-6; D is possibly TRBD1 (6 bases). Germline values: CDR1 SGHTA, CDR2 FQGNSA. The CDR3 length is 15 residues. CDR3 sequence: CASSLQLVQGNEQYF. The CDR3 DNA follows: TGTGCCAGCAGCTTACAACTCGTCCAGGGGAACGAGCAGTACTTT.